Sequencing of this T cell receptor (beta chain) was carried out in a study of PD-L1 blockade in urothelial cancer (dated by TCRdb to the late 2010s). General notes on the study: Every patient began therapy in about 2014 and was given atezolizumab 1,200 mg intravenously every 3 weeks. Durable clinical benefit was defined as progression-free survival longer than 6 months, and TCR features were also tested against progression-free and overall survival. Blood samples gave a median of 141,255 T cells and approximately 80,000 unique TCRs, with a median clonality of roughly 0.08. Blood samples were analyzed 3 weeks after the start of treatment (second dose) and 6 weeks after the start of treatment. Whole exome sequencing and RNA sequencing of pretreatment tumors were performed alongside TCR sequencing in the same patients. Pretreatment tumor samples and matched peripheral blood, collected serially before and after atezolizumab treatment, underwent TCR sequencing. Approximately 29 patients had pretreatment blood TCR-seq, approximately 24 had at least one posttreatment blood collection, and approximately 24 had tumor TCR-seq. The study was an exploratory multi-omic analysis of somatic, immune and clinical correlates of response to PD-L1 blockade with atezolizumab in urothelial cancer. Under ten patients achieved durable clinical benefit and fewer than 25 did not. About 90% of the roughly 30 patients were identified as males with urothelial cancer of bladder origin, and a prior smoking history was reported by 18 of 29 patients. An ECOG performance status of 0 or 1 was recorded for the patients, and 0 to 3 prior chemotherapy regimens had been received by the patients.

A remark on this clone: It lacks a known antigen. No base qualities exist here, and no much larger clone lies one base off it.

The paper as a whole reports these results and caveats: A pretreatment peripheral blood TCR clonality below the median was linked to improved progression-free and overall survival. Because the sample size was small (n ≈ 29) and many exploratory analyses were performed, the results are intended to be hypothesis-generating. At 3 weeks after the start of treatment, tumor-associated TCR clones in peripheral blood had expanded more in patients with durable benefit (n of about 20, p = 0.022).

A total of 25 to 30 patients with locally advanced or metastatic urothelial carcinoma, treated at Memorial Sloan Kettering on a trial protocol, made up the cohort. Peripheral blood mononuclear cells were collected pretreatment and during treatment, at between 1 and 8 total time points per patient. The Qiagen DNeasy Blood extraction kit was used to purify genomic DNA from total PBMCs and tumor samples. Collected pretreatment and during treatment, PBMCs were isolated and stored as previously described. Synthetic TCR analog templates were spiked into each PCR so that absolute template abundance could be estimated from read counts. Using the immunoSEQ assay, TCRbeta CDR3 regions were amplified from genomic DNA with bias-controlled V and J gene primers. Sequencing of rearranged TCRbeta segments was done at approximately 20X coverage. The authors processed their data as follows. Clustering was used to correct sequencing errors, and CDR3s were annotated against IMGT to assign V, D and J genes. Downstream analyses used only productive TCRbeta rearrangements and left out out-of-frame or stop-codon sequences. Clonality was calculated as one minus the Shannon entropy normalized by the log of the number of unique productive sequences. Fisher's exact test with Benjamini-Hochberg correction, at a threshold of adjusted p below 0.01, was used to find clones that differed between time points or between blood and tumor. What TCRdb holds here is the immuneACCESS table cut down to in-frame rearrangements. Part of the clones is not present; checked against another copy, under half of the missing clones reflect an unresolved V gene, and the others are unexplained. That table supplies the V and J calls and clone size; D and trimming were determined from the DNA. This sample lists tens of thousands of clones; roughly 87% were detected once. The top ten clones comprise roughly 5.7% of the sample.

The germline V and J ends show losses of 3 bases and 2 bases respectively, and no gene match explains 5 bases of the junction. The germline V gene sets CDR1 to SGHRS and CDR2 to YFSETQ. The CDR3 has 14 amino acids, counting the end cysteine and phenylalanine. Only the CDR3 DNA is retained, 42 bases long and in frame from the first base. The clonotype comes from a woman in her seventies with urothelial cancer. The rearrangement joined TRBV5-1 to TRBJ2-7, with 7 bases aligning to TRBD2. Sequenced here: PBMCs, sampled around atezolizumab (anti-PD-L1) treatment. The CDR3 is CASSSGGSAYEQYF. The DNA sequence is given as TGCGCCAGCAGCTCTGGCGGGAGTGCCTACGAGCAGTACTTC.